This record concerns one T cell receptor beta chain sequence. Most PBMC samples had 480 ng input DNA in six replicates. The method was immunoSEQ multiplex PCR; TCRdb's version includes in-frame clones alone and lacks a portion of them. Here the sample spans 15,000 or so clones, around 70% being singletons. These data originate in a study of neoadjuvant anti-PD-1 for oral cavity cancer. The overall study: Patients mostly received three to four biweekly nivolumab doses at 3 mg/kg before surgery. Around day 43, patients without progression received a fourth nivolumab dose before surgery.

Trimming pared 5 bases from V and 2 bases from J, leaving 13 bases between. Per the germline V gene, CDR1 is MGHRA and CDR2 is YSYEKL. The CDR3 runs 15 residues. The J gene is TRBJ2-1, the V gene TRBV4-1; tentatively, D is TRBD1 (5 bases). This sequence originates from a person between 40 and 80 years old with oral cavity squamous cell carcinoma. The input for sequencing was PBMCs, taken before nivolumab (anti-PD-1) treatment. In DNA, the CDR3 is TGCGCCAGCAGCTACAGGCAAACCACCTACAATGAGCAGTTCTTC. Translating it yields CASSYRQTTYNEQFF.